Listed below are T cell receptor beta chains from one sample, sequenced in a study of blood T cell repertoires in COVID-19. TCRdb's copy holds only in-frame clones and misses some; the assay was immunoSEQ multiplex PCR. The sample has more than 200,000 clones, 80% to 85% seen once; the top ten hold about 4.4%. The material sequenced was peripheral blood. These receptors were taken from a man in his fifties or sixties with active or convalescent COVID-19. CDR3s include the opening cysteine and the closing phenylalanine or tryptophan. Fields, in order: clone size, V gene, D gene, J gene, CDR3 DNA, CDR3 protein. D genes are given only for firm matches. The size of a clone is reported for some rows only, either as once, few or many, or as a class for expanded clones.

>-|TRBV5-4|-|TRBJ2-6
TGTGCCAGCTACAGGGAACAGGGTAAAGGTCGGGTCAACGTCCTGACTTTC
CASYREQGKGRVNVLTF
>-|TRBV11-2|TRBD2|TRBJ2-1
TGTGCCAGCAGCTTACAGCGGGGGAGATACAATGAGCAGTTCTTC
CASSLQRGRYNEQFF
>-|TRBV5-1|-|TRBJ2-5
TGCGCCAGCAGCTTTGGTAGCGGAGACTACCAAGAGACCCAGTACTTC
CASSFGSGDYQETQYF
>few|TRBV29-1|-|TRBJ1-2
TGCAGCGTGAGTGTAACAGGTGGCTACACCTTC
CSVSVTGGYTF
>once|TRBV5-6|TRBD2|TRBJ2-3
TGTGCCAGCAGCTGGACTAGATTACGAGATACGCAGTATTTT
CASSWTRLRDTQYF
>-|TRBV11-3|TRBD1|TRBJ2-7
TGTGCCAGCAGCTTTGACAGGGGCGCCGAGCAGTACTTC
CASSFDRGAEQYF
>few|TRBV25-1|TRBD1|TRBJ1-2
TGTGCCAGCAGTAACACAGGGGATTCTGGCTACACCTTC
CASSNTGDSGYTF
>-|TRBV28|-|TRBJ1-1
TGTGCCAGCAGTTTATATCGGGGAATCAGGGGAACTTTCTTT
CASSLYRGIRGTFF
>-|TRBV20-1|-|TRBJ1-1
TGCAGTGCTAGTCCAATGCAGGGAAACACTGAAGCTTTCTTT
CSASPMQGNTEAFF
>-|TRBV19|-|TRBJ1-4
TGTGCCAGTAGTTACCGAGAGAACAGGGAAAAACTGTTTTTT
CASSYRENREKLFF
>-|TRBV6-6|-|TRBJ2-7
TGTGCCAGTTCTTCGGAGGGTTCCTACGAGCAGTACTTC
CASSSEGSYEQYF
>-|TRBV7-9|TRBD1|TRBJ1-5
TGTGCCAGCAGCGGGGGACAGGGGCGTAGCAATCAGCCCCAGCATTTT
CASSGGQGRSNQPQHF
>once|TRBV12-5|TRBD1|TRBJ2-1
TGTGCTAGTGGGTGGGGCCCGGGGACAGGGGACAATGAGCAGTTCTTC
CASGWGPGTGDNEQFF
>few|TRBV7-6|TRBD1|TRBJ2-7
TGTGCCAGCAGCCGCGGACAGGGCGACGAGCAGTACTTC
CASSRGQGDEQYF
>once|TRBV24-1|TRBD1|TRBJ1-2
TGTGCCACCAGTGATCCGGGACAGGGGGTGGAGGGCTACACCTTC
CATSDPGQGVEGYTF
>-|TRBV27|TRBD1|TRBJ2-3
TGTGCCAGCAGTTGGGGACAGGGGGCGGTTGATACGCAGTATTTT
CASSWGQGAVDTQYF
>-|TRBV2|-|TRBJ1-1
TGTGCCAGCAACCCACCCGGGAGCACTGAAGCTTTCTTT
CASNPPGSTEAFF
>-|TRBV28|TRBD1|TRBJ1-2
TGTGCCAGCAATTTCGACAGGGAAGGCTACACCTTC
CASNFDREGYTF
>-|TRBV15|-|TRBJ1-1
TGTGCCACCTTACGGACATGGCACACTGAAGCTTTCTTT
CATLRTWHTEAFF
>-|TRBV10-3|TRBD2|TRBJ2-3
TGTGCCATCAGGAATAGCGGGGGGGGCATCACAGATACGCAGTATTTT
CAIRNSGGGITDTQYF
>-|TRBV3-1/TRBV3-2|-|TRBJ2-2
TGTGCCAGCAGCCAAGTTGGAGGGGTGGCCGGGGAGCTGTTTTTT
CASSQVGGVAGELFF
>once|TRBV7-3|-|TRBJ2-3
TGTGCCAGCAGCTTAACGGCAGGGATAGCAGATACGCAGTATTTT
CASSLTAGIADTQYF
>once|TRBV6-4|-|TRBJ1-4
TGTGCCAGCAGCCGCGGGCTACAGAGTGAAAAACTGTTTTTT
CASSRGLQSEKLFF
>-|TRBV9|-|TRBJ2-2
TGTGCCAGCAGCGTAGGGGGACACCCAACCGGGGAGCTGTTTTTT
CASSVGGHPTGELFF
>-|TRBV11-2|-|TRBJ1-6
TGTGCCAGCAGCTTAGAAGGGGTGAATTCACCCCTCCACTTT
CASSLEGVNSPLHF
>-|TRBV24-1|TRBD1|TRBJ2-3
TGTGCCACCAGTGACCACCGGGACAGCCCTGATACGCAGTATTTT
CATSDHRDSPDTQYF
>-|TRBV27|TRBD1|TRBJ1-4
TGTGCCAGCAGTTTCGGGACAGGGGTAGGGGAAAAACTGTTTTTT
CASSFGTGVGEKLFF
>-|TRBV7-8|-|TRBJ2-7
TGTGCCAGCAGCTTTTCTATAGGGACAACCTACGAGCAGTACTTC
CASSFSIGTTYEQYF
>-|TRBV29-1|-|TRBJ1-2
TGCAGCGTTACCACAGGGACGGGCTATGGCTACACCTTC
CSVTTGTGYGYTF
>-|TRBV27|-|TRBJ1-6
TGTGCCAGCAGTTTATCCCATGTTCGACAGACTAGCTCCTATAATTCACCCCTCCACTTT
CASSLSHVRQTSSYNSPLHF
>-|TRBV29-1|TRBD1|TRBJ2-7
TGCAGCGTTGAGGCCATAACTGGGACAGCCCTCTCCTACGAGCAGTACTTC
CSVEAITGTALSYEQYF
>few|TRBV11-2|-|TRBJ1-2
TGTGCCAGGCCCCTCGGGGGAGCATATGGCTACACCTTC
CARPLGGAYGYTF
>-|TRBV7-2|TRBD1|TRBJ2-3
TGTGCCAGCAGCGAAGGACAGGCTTCAACAGATACGCAGTATTTT
CASSEGQASTDTQYF
>-|TRBV5-1|TRBD1|TRBJ2-7
TGCGCCAGCAGCTTGGAAGTTTGGGGGACAGACTCCTACGAGCAGTACTTC
CASSLEVWGTDSYEQYF
>-|TRBV19|TRBD2|TRBJ2-2
TGTGCCAGTAGTATACGCGGGAGCAGGGTAGGGAGCGGGGAGCTGTTTTTT
CASSIRGSRVGSGELFF
>-|TRBV27|TRBD2|TRBJ2-1
TGTGCCAGCAACAAACGGGGGGGTGAGCAGTTCTTC
CASNKRGGEQFF
>-|TRBV19|-|TRBJ2-7
TGTGCCAGTAGCACTGGGACCTTGACAGGTTGGGAGCAGTACTTC
CASSTGTLTGWEQYF
>-|TRBV7-9|-|TRBJ1-1
TGTGCCAGCAGCGTCGACACTGAAGCTTTCTTT
CASSVDTEAFF
>-|TRBV19|TRBD1|TRBJ2-2
TGTGCCAGCTCAGACAGGGGTAGTGCCGGGGAGCTGTTTTTT
CASSDRGSAGELFF
>-|TRBV19|TRBD1|TRBJ1-4
TGTGCCAGTAGTCCCCCGTTGGACAGGGGGGAAAAACTGTTTTTT
CASSPPLDRGEKLFF
>-|TRBV5-1|-|TRBJ2-5
TGCGCCAGCAGCCTCCGGGGCCAAGAGACCCAGTACTTC
CASSLRGQETQYF
>-|TRBV19|TRBD1|TRBJ2-7
TGTGCCAGTAGTATGGGGACAGGGGGTCTGATCGAGCAGTACTTC
CASSMGTGGLIEQYF
>-|TRBV6-2/TRBV6-3|TRBD1|TRBJ1-2
TGTGCCAGCAGTCCCGGACAGGTCTGGGATGGCTACACCTTC
CASSPGQVWDGYTF
>-|TRBV29-1|-|TRBJ1-1
TGCAGCGTCCCCGGACAGAACACTGAAGCTTTCTTT
CSVPGQNTEAFF
>-|TRBV7-8|-|TRBJ2-2
TGTGCCAGCAGAGGACAGTCGATCGCCGGGGAGCTGTTTTTT
CASRGQSIAGELFF
>-|TRBV11-3|-|TRBJ2-1
TGTGCCAGCAGTTACAGGGGGGGATACAATGAGCAGTTCTTC
CASSYRGGYNEQFF
>-|TRBV7-9|-|TRBJ2-5
TGTGCCAGCAGCTTAGGATGGCAGGCAGGTTTGTTGGAGACCCAGTACTTC
CASSLGWQAGLLETQYF
>-|TRBV28|TRBD1|TRBJ2-5
TGTGCCAGCAGTCACCGGGACAGCCAAGAGACCCAGTACTTC
CASSHRDSQETQYF
>-|TRBV11-1|TRBD1|TRBJ2-7
TGTGCCAGCAGCCCAGGGACAGGGCGGGTCGAGCAGTACTTC
CASSPGTGRVEQYF
>-|TRBV18|TRBD1|TRBJ1-2
TGTGCCAGCTCAGAAAGACAGGGCGACGGCTACACCTTC
CASSERQGDGYTF
>-|TRBV7-3|TRBD2|TRBJ2-3
TGTGCCAGCAGCGACGGACTAGCGGTAGATACGCAGTATTTT
CASSDGLAVDTQYF
>once|TRBV19|TRBD1|TRBJ1-2
TGTGCCAGTAGTCCCCAGGGGGTAAACTATGGCTACACCTTC
CASSPQGVNYGYTF